Below are 9 T cell receptor beta chains sequenced from a single sample in a study of somatic mutations in cytotoxic T cells in rheumatoid arthritis. The table came from immunoSEQ multiplex PCR; TCRdb's copy has only in-frame clones and leaves some out. The data hold approximately 20,000 clones, with roughly four fifths observed a single time. Sequenced: CD8+ T cells sorted from blood. The receptor set was obtained from a young man with rheumatoid arthritis.

This sequence joins TRBV7-9 and TRBJ1-2; D is ambiguous. Germline CDR1 and CDR2: SEHNR and FQNEAQ (reference sequence). V was clipped by 4 bases and J by 7 bases, with 19 bases between them. The length of the CDR3 is 15 residues. The DNA of the CDR3 is TGTGCCAGCAGCTCGACGCCGACTGAATTAGGTGGCTACACCTTC. Protein: CASSSTPTELGGYTF.

The chain carries TRBV9 and TRBJ1-2, with D unclear. Germline V CDR1 and CDR2: SGDLS, YYNGEE. The V end was cut by 0 bases, the J end by 4 bases, with 10 bases between. The CDR3 is made up of 14 amino acids. The CDR3 DNA sequence: TGTGCCAGCAGCGTAGCTCCGGCCGGCTATGGCTACACCTTC. It specifies CASSVAPAGYGYTF.

The V and J genes are TRBV27 and TRBJ2-7; TRBD1 might be the D (5 bases). The CDR3 length is 16 residues. Germline CDR1 MNHEY, CDR2 SMNVEV (reference sequence). Trimming left V 6 bases short and J 6 bases short, with 24 bases between. CDR3 residues: CASSRSGSSRVSEQYF. The CDR3 nucleotides read TGTGCCAGCAGCCGATCAGGGTCCAGTCGGGTCTCCGAGCAGTACTTC.

The chain is built from TRBV6-1 and TRBJ2-7, with D possibly being TRBD2 (7 bases). CDR3 size: 12 residues. V lost 11 bases and J lost 1, with 12 bases in between. Germline CDR1 is MNHNS and CDR2 is SASEGT. The CDR3 DNA is TGTGCCTCCGGGGGGCCTTCCTACGAGCAGTACTTC. Translation gives CASGGPSYEQYF.

The gene calls are TRBV9 and TRBJ1-2, with 8 nucleotides matching TRBD1. The V and J ends lost 3 bases and 8 bases, in that order; junction bases with no gene match: 6. CDR1 is SGDLS and CDR2 is YYNGEE in the germline V gene. This CDR3 is 13 amino acids long. CDR3 nucleotide sequence: TGTGCCAGCAGCGACCAGGGGGCGAAGGGCTACACCTTC. Its protein product is CASSDQGAKGYTF.

This chain connects TRBV19 to TRBJ1-1, with D hard to call. CDR1 and CDR2 from the germline V gene are LNHDA and SQIVND (reference sequence). The V gene lost 9 bases and the J gene lost 2 bases, with 13 bases spanning the gap. The CDR3 totals 13 residues. Written as DNA, the CDR3 is TGTGCCAGCGGCCTTGGACTTAACACTGAAGCTTTCTTT. This codes for CASGLGLNTEAFF.

V and J are TRBV28 and TRBJ2-7; tentatively, D is TRBD1 (5 bases). Trimming pared 1 base from V and 2 bases from J, leaving 15 bases between. The CDR3 has 16 amino acids. Germline V gene sequence: CDR1 MDHEN, CDR2 SYDVKM. CDR3 sequence reads: CASSLSFKGWAYEQYF. CDR3 coding DNA: TGTGCCAGCAGTTTATCCTTCAAGGGGTGGGCCTACGAGCAGTACTTC.

The genes are TRBV19 and TRBJ1-1; D unresolved. V lost 4 bases, J lost 4 bases, and 13 bases lay in between. Germline V gives CDR1 LNHDA, CDR2 SQIVND (reference sequence). This CDR3 has 14 amino acids. The CDR3 here is CASSSGSGVTEAFF. The CDR3 nucleotides are TGTGCCAGTAGTAGCGGCAGTGGGGTCACTGAAGCTTTCTTT.

This clone showed up just once. This chain connects TRBV9 to TRBJ1-3; D might be TRBD1 (6 bases). The CDR3 extends over 14 amino acids. Germline CDR1 and CDR2: SGDLS and YYNGEE. Trimming left V 3 bases short and J 0 bases short, with 7 bases between. Written as DNA, the CDR3 is TGTGCCAGCAGCGGGACAGACTCTGGAAACACCATATATTTT. Amino acids: CASSGTDSGNTIYF.